Listed below are T cell receptor beta chains from one sample, sequenced in a study of blood T cell repertoires in COVID-19. Sequencing used immunoSEQ multiplex PCR; TCRdb keeps in-frame clones, though not all of them. The data show roughly 230,000 clones, roughly 89% seen once. The sequenced sample was peripheral blood. These receptor sequences come from a woman in her thirties or forties who had recovered from COVID-19. The CDR3 runs from the conserved cysteine through the conserved F or W. A D gene is named only where the DNA matches it firmly. Clone size is given for some rows only: seen once, a few or many times, or a class if the clone is expanded.

>TRBV7-9|.|TRBJ2-1|TRBD1
CASSSRQGVSYNEQFF
TGTGCCAGCAGCTCCCGACAGGGGGTCTCCTACAATGAGCAGTTCTTC
>TRBV5-6|.|TRBJ1-6|TRBD1
CASLDRSPLHF
TGTGCCAGCCTGGACAGGTCACCCCTCCACTTT
>TRBV4-3|.|TRBJ2-2|TRBD1
CASSQNRGGGTGELFF
TGCGCCAGCAGCCAGAACAGGGGCGGTGGCACCGGGGAGCTGTTTTTT
>TRBV6-5|.|TRBJ1-6|.
CATAGGQYNSPLHF
TGTGCCACCGCGGGGGGACAATATAATTCACCCCTCCACTTT
>TRBV5-6|few|TRBJ1-3|.
CASSFGFGETGNTIYF
TGTGCCAGCAGCTTCGGATTCGGGGAGACGGGAAACACCATATATTTT
>TRBV2|.|TRBJ2-7|.
CASSEENSYEQYF
TGTGCCAGCAGTGAAGAAAACAGCTACGAGCAGTACTTC
>TRBV6-4|.|TRBJ2-2|.
CASRPGVDNTGELFF
TGTGCCAGCAGACCCGGGGTAGACAACACCGGGGAGCTGTTTTTT
>TRBV6-6|.|TRBJ2-1|.
CASSDSLFGNEQFF
TGTGCCAGCAGTGACAGCCTCTTCGGCAATGAGCAGTTCTTC
>TRBV24-1|.|TRBJ2-2|.
CATSDPGLDTGELFF
TGTGCCACCAGTGATCCGGGACTCGATACCGGGGAGCTGTTTTTT
>TRBV29-1|.|TRBJ1-2|.
CSVGRVGGYTF
TGCAGCGTTGGCAGGGTTGGGGGCTACACCTTC
>TRBV29-1|.|TRBJ1-1|.
CSVDAGTLNTEAFF
TGCAGCGTTGACGCCGGGACACTCAACACTGAAGCTTTCTTT
>TRBV6-5|.|TRBJ1-2|.
CASSYSLGVDYGYTF
TGTGCCAGCAGTTACTCACTCGGGGTTGACTATGGCTACACCTTC
>TRBV28|.|TRBJ2-3|TRBD2
CASSSRGASTDTQYF
TGTGCCAGCAGTTCGCGGGGGGCCAGCACAGATACGCAGTATTTT
>TRBV3-1/TRBV3-2|once|TRBJ1-2|TRBD1
CASSQETGAYFHKGLDYGYTF
TGTGCCAGCAGCCAAGAAACAGGGGCCTACTTTCATAAGGGCTTAGACTATGGCTACACCTTC
>TRBV5-4|.|TRBJ2-4|.
CASSLDSTKNIQYF
TGTGCCAGCAGCCTCGACAGTACCAAAAACATTCAGTACTTC
>TRBV10-3|.|TRBJ2-1|.
CAISETGTAQFF
TGTGCCATCAGTGAGACCGGGACTGCGCAGTTCTTC
>TRBV2|.|TRBJ2-2|TRBD2
CASSDGREPTGELFF
TGTGCCAGCAGTGATGGGCGGGAGCCCACCGGGGAGCTGTTTTTT
>TRBV6-2/TRBV6-3|.|TRBJ1-2|.
CASSRHDRGYTF
TGTGCCAGCAGCCGACACGACAGGGGCTACACCTTC
>TRBV28|few|TRBJ2-3|TRBD2
CASSLGLAGFTQYF
TGTGCCAGCAGTTTAGGCCTAGCGGGTTTTACGCAGTATTTT
>TRBV19|once|TRBJ2-3|.
CASSFEGDTQYF
TGTGCCAGTAGTTTTGAGGGAGATACGCAGTATTTT
>TRBV28|.|TRBJ2-1|.
CASSDRIYKGNEQFF
TGTGCCAGCAGTGACCGAATTTATAAGGGGAATGAGCAGTTCTTC
>TRBV10-2|.|TRBJ1-2|TRBD1
CASSPQGVTNYGYTF
TGCGCCAGCAGCCCACAGGGGGTGACTAACTATGGCTACACCTTC
>TRBV13|once|TRBJ2-1|TRBD2
CASSLRGAYNEQFF
TGTGCCAGCAGCTTACGGGGGGCCTACAATGAGCAGTTCTTC
>TRBV9|.|TRBJ2-5|.
CASSPGRRIGVRETQYF
TGTGCCAGCAGCCCCGGCCGTCGGATAGGGGTCCGAGAGACCCAGTACTTC
>TRBV19|.|TRBJ2-5|TRBD1
CASTGTGDKQETQYF
TGTGCCAGTACTGGGACAGGGGATAAACAAGAGACCCAGTACTTC
>TRBV14|.|TRBJ2-7|TRBD1
CASSQDPWDRLYEQYF
TGTGCCAGCAGCCAAGACCCCTGGGACAGACTCTACGAGCAGTACTTC
>TRBV10-2|.|TRBJ2-7|.
CASKSGLDSYEQYF
TGCGCCAGCAAGTCTGGCCTCGACTCCTACGAGCAGTACTTC
>TRBV15|.|TRBJ2-7|.
CATSRGELNYEQYF
TGTGCCACCAGCAGAGGGGAGCTGAACTACGAGCAGTACTTC
>TRBV5-1|.|TRBJ2-5|.
CASSWRGTQYF
TGCGCCAGCAGCTGGCGGGGGACCCAGTACTTC
>TRBV12-3/TRBV12-4|.|TRBJ1-1|TRBD1
CASISDREAFF
TGTGCCAGCATTTCGGACAGGGAAGCTTTCTTT
>TRBV12-3/TRBV12-4|.|TRBJ2-1|.
CASRGSGYNEQFF
TGTGCCAGCAGGGGTAGCGGCTACAATGAGCAGTTCTTC
>TRBV30|.|TRBJ1-1|.
CAWSVYNGGEGTEAFF
TGTGCCTGGAGTGTTTATAACGGCGGGGAAGGCACTGAAGCTTTCTTT
>TRBV18|.|TRBJ1-6|.
CASSPSGSNSPLHF
TGTGCCAGCTCACCATCAGGATCAAATTCACCCCTCCACTTT
>TRBV27|few|TRBJ2-1|.
CASRSRDSYNEQFF
TGTGCCAGCAGATCCCGGGACTCTTACAATGAGCAGTTCTTC
>TRBV7-9|.|TRBJ2-3|TRBD1
CASSFTGEDTQYF
TGTGCCAGCAGCTTTACAGGGGAGGATACGCAGTATTTT
>TRBV30|.|TRBJ2-3|.
CAWSVPRIHTQYF
TGTGCCTGGAGTGTACCGAGGATCCACACGCAGTATTTT
>TRBV13|once|TRBJ2-5|TRBD2
CASSPPGGGTYQETQYF
TGTGCCAGCAGCCCCCCAGGCGGGGGGACGTACCAAGAGACCCAGTACTTC
>TRBV10-3|.|TRBJ2-3|.
CAISHIQSTDTQYF
TGTGCCATCAGTCACATACAGAGCACAGATACGCAGTATTTT
>TRBV6-2/TRBV6-3|few|TRBJ1-2|.
CASSFAETYGYTF
TGTGCCAGCAGTTTTGCGGAAACCTATGGCTACACCTTC
>TRBV3-1/TRBV3-2|.|TRBJ2-2|TRBD1
CASSQGQGTGELFF
TGTGCCAGCAGCCAAGGACAGGGGACCGGGGAGCTGTTTTTT
>TRBV6-5|.|TRBJ2-5|TRBD1
CASSTGDRQETQYF
TGTGCCAGCAGTACAGGGGACCGCCAAGAGACCCAGTACTTC
>TRBV3-1/TRBV3-2|once|TRBJ1-2|TRBD1
CASSRTTGGEGPYGYTF
TGTGCCAGCAGCCGGACCACAGGGGGCGAAGGTCCTTATGGCTACACCTTC
>TRBV18|.|TRBJ2-2|.
CASSPLAPGELFF
TGTGCCAGCTCACCATTAGCGCCCGGGGAGCTGTTTTTT
>TRBV7-2|.|TRBJ1-5|.
CASSETGFQPQHF
TGTGCCAGCAGCGAAACAGGGTTCCAGCCCCAGCATTTT
>TRBV27|.|TRBJ2-7|TRBD1
CASRDRLSYEQYF
TGTGCCAGCAGGGACAGGTTGTCCTACGAGCAGTACTTC
>TRBV11-2|.|TRBJ1-5|.
CASSPGTVGNQPQHF
TGTGCCAGCAGTCCGGGTACGGTTGGCAATCAGCCCCAGCATTTT
>TRBV7-2|once|TRBJ1-6|TRBD1
CASSLAGTALLHF
TGTGCCAGCAGCTTAGCGGGGACAGCTCTCCTCCACTTT
>TRBV5-4|.|TRBJ2-3|TRBD1
CASSLDRGLSDTQYF
TGTGCCAGCAGCTTGGACAGGGGGCTGTCTGATACGCAGTATTTT
>TRBV10-3|.|TRBJ2-3|TRBD2
CAISEPPGTSGKSTDTQYF
TGTGCCATCAGTGAGCCGCCCGGGACTAGCGGGAAAAGCACAGATACGCAGTATTTT
>TRBV5-5|.|TRBJ2-7|TRBD1
CASSPTTGFSEQYF
TGTGCCAGCAGCCCGACGACAGGGTTCAGCGAGCAGTACTTC
>TRBV5-1|.|TRBJ1-2|TRBD1
CASRRDSHYGYTF
TGCGCCAGCAGGCGGGACAGCCACTATGGCTACACCTTC
>TRBV7-9|.|TRBJ2-1|TRBD2
CASSRVTSGRWNEQFF
TGTGCCAGCAGCCGAGTCACTAGCGGGAGATGGAATGAGCAGTTCTTC
>TRBV30|.|TRBJ1-6|TRBD1
CASGTGLNSPLHF
TGTGCCTCCGGGACAGGGCTTAATTCACCCCTCCACTTT
>TRBV5-1|.|TRBJ2-2|.
CASSTRTDTGELFF
TGCGCCAGCAGCACCCGGACAGACACCGGGGAGCTGTTTTTT
>TRBV6-5|.|TRBJ1-5|TRBD1
CASKTGGNQPQHF
TGTGCCAGCAAGACAGGGGGCAATCAGCCCCAGCATTTT